This entry is about one T cell receptor (beta chain). Its antigen is undetermined. This record belongs to a study of OX40 agonist ivuxolimab in advanced cancers. At the level of the study: Patients were given ivuxolimab, an antibody that agonizes OX40 (CD134). Participants, 70% to 90% male, averaged around 64 years of age, ranging from roughly 23 to 80. The study's findings and limits: Antigens targeted by the expanded peripheral T cells were not determined. The study found that CD8+ T cells averaged more expanded clones than CD4+.

The table came from immunoSEQ multiplex PCR; TCRdb's copy has only in-frame clones and leaves some out. The data hold roughly 75,000 clones, with 80% to 90% observed a single time. The receptor's source is an adult with an advanced solid tumor such as melanoma, head and neck, liver or kidney cancer. The sample in question was CD4+ or CD8+ T cells sorted from blood, obtained in a trial of the OX40 agonist ivuxolimab.

CDR3 residues: CASSFGPRMNTEAFF. Here the CDR3 DNA reads TGCGCCAGCAGCTTCGGACCGAGAATGAACACTGAAGCTTTCTTT. The chain links TRBV4-1 to TRBJ1-1; D unresolved. The V end was cut by 5 bases, the J end by 0 bases, with 13 bases between. CDR3 length: 15 residues. Germline V gene lookup returns CDR1 MGHRA and CDR2 YSYEKL.